The 22 T cell receptor beta chains presented below share a single source sample, sequenced in a study of cytomegalovirus exposure and HLA in healthy donors. PCR amplification relied on 60 Vbeta primers (plus 13 Jbeta primers). The table came from immunoSEQ multiplex PCR; TCRdb's copy has only in-frame clones and leaves some out. The sample shows 180,000 or so clones, 78% of them seen only once. Sequenced: PBMCs. These receptors were obtained from a female donor in good health and CMV-seronegative.

The chain is built from TRBV7-9 and TRBJ2-7; TRBD2 agrees at 12 bases. Germline V gives CDR1 SEHNR, CDR2 FQNEAQ (reference sequence). This CDR3 has 17 amino acids. V was pared by 3 bases and J by 2 bases, with 8 bases of the junction left unmatched. CDR3 in amino acids: CASSFSGTSGPPYEQYF. CDR3 DNA sequence: TGTGCCAGCAGCTTCTCCGGGACTAGCGGGCCCCCCTACGAGCAGTACTTC.

Concerning this clone itself: Other nucleotide sequences in the sample specify the same CDR3. The CDR3 sequence: CASSVTENYGYTF. Written as DNA, the CDR3 is TGTGCCAGCAGCGTTACAGAAAACTATGGCTACACCTTC. The chain is built from TRBV9 and TRBJ1-2; D gene ambiguous. V was shortened by 2 bases and J by 2 bases, with 7 bases between the two germline ends. Germline-derived CDR1 and CDR2 are SGDLS and YYNGEE. The CDR3 spans 13 residues.

The V call is TRBV9, the J call TRBJ1-2; 8 nucleotides align to TRBD1. After removal of 2 bases from V and 2 bases from J, the junction contained 14 bases not matched to a gene. Germline lookup yields CDR1 SGDLS and CDR2 YYNGEE. This CDR3 contains 18 residues. CDR3 region: CASSVFRDRPPKNYGYTF. In DNA form, the CDR3 reads TGTGCCAGCAGCGTGTTCCGGGACAGGCCGCCGAAGAACTATGGCTACACCTTC.

Regarding this clone: The sample holds other DNA sequences that translate to the same CDR3. V and J are TRBV5-1 and TRBJ2-5; 12 bases are shared with TRBD2. This CDR3 is built from 15 residues. J gave up 4 bases and V 4 bases, and 5 bases lay outside the gene matches. Germline CDR1 and CDR2: SGHRS and YFSETQ. The CDR3 DNA reads as TGCGCCAGCAGCCCGGGACTAGCGGGCGGAGAGACCCAGTACTTC. It specifies CASSPGLAGGETQYF.

This chain connects TRBV6-1 to TRBJ2-5; possibly TRBD1 for D (5 bases). The CDR3 is 12 amino acids. Germline loops: CDR1 MNHNS, CDR2 SASEGT. Trimming removed 6 bases at V and 5 bases at J, with 10 bases between. The CDR3 DNA follows: TGTGCCAGCAGCAGGGTCGCGGAGACCCAGTACTTC. Protein product: CASSRVAETQYF.

CDR3 residues: CASSSSSYEQYF. For the CDR3, the DNA is TGTGCCAGCAGCTCCAGCTCCTACGAGCAGTACTTC. The chain employs TRBV7-3 and TRBJ2-7; the D is unclear. Trimming shortened V by 4 bases and J by 0 bases, and 4 bases separated the two germline ends. The CDR3 spans 12 residues. Germline assignment: CDR1 SGHTA and CDR2 FQGTGA.

The chain employs TRBV4-1 and TRBJ2-1; 8 nucleotides agree with TRBD2. The CDR3 covers 15 residues. Unmatched junction bases numbered 4, after V lost 1 base and J lost 5 bases. Germline V lookup: CDR1 MGHRA, CDR2 YSYEKL. CDR3 region: CASSQGLASNNEQFF. CDR3 in DNA: TGCGCCAGCAGCCAAGGACTAGCGTCTAACAATGAGCAGTTCTTC.

Of note for this clone: The same CDR3 is also encoded by other DNA sequences in this sample. The gene calls are TRBV2 and TRBJ1-2, with D maybe TRBD1 (5 bases). CDR3 size: 15 residues. Trimming removed 0 bases from V and 4 bases from J, with 12 bases in between. Germline CDR1 SNHLY, CDR2 FYNNEI. As DNA, the CDR3 is TGTGCCAGCAGTGAAGCGCTTGCAGGGCTCTATGGCTACACCTTC. Translation gives CASSEALAGLYGYTF.

Details on this clone: Different DNA sequences within this sample yield the same CDR3. CDR3 loop: CASSLQGSSYEQYF. The CDR3 nucleotides are TGCGCCAGCAGCTTGCAGGGGAGCTCCTACGAGCAGTACTTC. The V gene is TRBV5-1, the J gene TRBJ2-7, with D possibly matching TRBD1 (6 bases). The V and J ends lost 1 base and 0 bases respectively, with 8 bases between them. Per the germline V gene, CDR1 is SGHRS and CDR2 is YFSETQ. CDR3 length equals 14 residues.

The chain links TRBV7-8 to TRBJ1-2, with D perhaps TRBD1 (5 bases). V was cut by 1 base and J by 5 bases, with 14 bases left in between. The germline V gene encodes CDR1 SGHVS and CDR2 FQNEAQ. CDR3 length: 15 amino acids. The CDR3 is CASSLEGVGPYGYTF. In nucleotides, the CDR3 is TGTGCCAGCAGCTTAGAGGGCGTGGGGCCTTATGGCTACACCTTC.

The J gene is TRBJ2-7, the V gene TRBV4-1; possible D gene TRBD2, 5 bases. Germline CDR1 MGHRA, CDR2 YSYEKL. This CDR3 has 16 amino acids. Trimming shortened V by 4 bases and J by 2 bases, and 18 bases separated the two germline ends. The CDR3 region is CASSLVPNAGAYEQYF. CDR3 nucleotide sequence: TGCGCCAGCAGCCTCGTTCCGAACGCCGGGGCCTACGAGCAGTACTTC.

The chain couples TRBV25-1 to TRBJ2-3; D unresolved. The length of the CDR3 is 14 residues. V was pared by 2 bases and J by 2 bases, with 8 bases between. Germline V CDR1 and CDR2: MGHDK, SYGVNS. CDR3 in DNA: TGTGCCAGCAGTGAAGGGCACACCACAGATACGCAGTATTTT. Amino acid sequence: CASSEGHTTDTQYF.

This rearrangement joins TRBV2 to TRBJ2-2; 11 bases match TRBD1. Per germline, CDR1 SNHLY and CDR2 FYNNEI. The length of the CDR3 is 20 residues. The V gene end was trimmed by 5 bases and the J gene end by 0 bases; junction bases not matched to a gene: 14. In DNA form, the CDR3 reads TGTGCCAGCAGTACACCTACCCGGGACAGGGGGATCACGAACACCGGGGAGCTGTTTTTT. Its protein product is CASSTPTRDRGITNTGELFF.

The rearrangement links TRBV30 to TRBJ2-7, with 8 bases matching TRBD2. In germline, CDR1 is GTSNPN, CDR2 SVGIG (reference sequence). The CDR3 extends over 13 amino acids. Trimming at V came to 0 bases and at J to 7 bases, leaving 5 bases not matched to a gene. The CDR3 sequence is CAWSVIRGGEQYF. The CDR3 DNA reads TGTGCCTGGAGTGTTATTCGGGGGGGGGAGCAGTACTTC. Together with reference TRBV30 and TRBJ2-7, the CDR3 gives the full variable domain: SQTIHQWPATLVQPVGSPLSLECTVEGTSNPNLYWYRQAAGRGLQLLFYSVGIGQISSEVPQNLSASRPQDRQFILSSKKLLLSDSGFYLCAWSVIRGGEQYFGPGTRLTVT.

This chain joins TRBV5-6 and TRBJ2-1; TRBD1 agrees at 9 bases. Trimming took 2 bases from V and 7 from J; bases not matched to a gene: 7. This CDR3 is 15 amino acids long. Germline lookup yields CDR1 SGHDT and CDR2 YYEEEE. As DNA, the CDR3 is TGTGCCAGCAGCTTAGGGACAGGGTTCTATAATGAGCAGTTCTTC. It is translated as CASSLGTGFYNEQFF.

This chain joins TRBV5-6 and TRBJ1-1; TRBD1 agrees at 9 bases. V trimming: 4 bases; J trimming: 0 bases; junction bases outside the gene matches: 10. CDR1 SGHDT and CDR2 YYEEEE come from the germline V gene. The CDR3 is 17 residues long. CDR3 region: CASSPGQGEWVNTEAFF. As DNA, the CDR3 is TGTGCCAGCAGCCCGGGACAGGGTGAGTGGGTGAACACTGAAGCTTTCTTT.

This chain uses TRBV7-8 with TRBJ2-7; perhaps TRBD2 as D (6 bases). This CDR3 is built from 15 residues. Germline CDR1 and CDR2: SGHVS and FQNEAQ. Trimming pared 3 bases from V and 2 bases from J, leaving 14 bases between. The CDR3 protein is CASSFALAEAYEQYF. The CDR3 DNA sequence: TGTGCCAGCAGCTTCGCACTAGCCGAAGCCTACGAGCAGTACTTC.

The chain couples TRBV10-3 to TRBJ2-7; D perhaps matches TRBD2 (6 bases). The CDR3 sequence is 14 residues long. Germline loops: CDR1 ENHRY, CDR2 SYGVKD. The germline V and J ends were trimmed by 7 bases and 4 bases, with 17 bases remaining between them. The CDR3 DNA reads TGTGCCATCAACCCCCGGGGAGGCGGGTACGAGCAGTACTTC. This encodes CAINPRGGGYEQYF.

The V gene is TRBV11-3, the J gene TRBJ1-1, with D uncertain. The CDR3 runs to 15 residues. CDR1 and CDR2 (germline): SGHNT, YENEEA. Trimming shortened V by 1 base and J by 3 bases, and 12 bases separated the two germline ends. The CDR3 loop reads CASSLVAGCDTEAFF. The CDR3 region has the DNA TGTGCCAGCAGCTTAGTTGCGGGATGCGACACTGAAGCTTTCTTT.

Note on this clone: At one end, the junction sequence differs from germline, possibly due to a read error. Distinct nucleotide sequences in the sample also encode this CDR3. The rearrangement joins TRBV9 to TRBJ2-1; the D gene is possibly TRBD2 (8 bases). Per germline, CDR1 SGDLS and CDR2 YYNGEE. The CDR3 length is 15 residues. CDR3 in amino acids: CASSGRQGPYNEQFF. Here the CDR3 DNA reads TGCGCCAGCAGCGGGAGACAGGGTCCCTACAATGAGCAGTTCTTC.

The genes are TRBV5-1 and TRBJ2-3, with D hard to call. CDR3 size: 12 residues. The germline V gene encodes CDR1 SGHRS and CDR2 YFSETQ. The V gene lost 0 bases and the J gene lost 5 bases, with 4 bases spanning the gap. In DNA form, the CDR3 reads TGCGCCAGCAGCTTGGCCTTAGATACGCAGTATTTT. Translation gives CASSLALDTQYF.

This clone came up once. The chain links TRBV6-5 to TRBJ2-7; no reliable D call. This CDR3 contains 11 residues. CDR1 is MNHEY and CDR2 is SVGAGI in the germline V gene. Between the trimmed V and J ends, which lost 8 bases and 9 bases, there was a span of 14 bases. The CDR3 DNA follows: TGTGCCAGCTCCCAAAGTGCGGTGCAGTACTTC. Translating gives CASSQSAVQYF.